Sequencing of this T cell receptor (beta chain) was carried out in a study of CD8 T cells in ankylosing spondylitis (dated by TCRdb to the late 2010s). Concerning the study at large: T cell receptor beta repertoires were profiled in healthy donors and ankylosing spondylitis patients so that disease-linked TCR variants could be found. In total, the full study cohort was made up of 95 to 110 healthy donors and about two dozen ankylosing spondylitis patients. Peripheral blood samples were taken, and synovial fluid was additionally collected from ankylosing spondylitis patients. Here is what the overall study found, with its caveats: In peripheral blood, the disease-linked clones were found at relatively low frequencies and had a CD8+ phenotype. The disease-linked clones were reported to be significantly enriched in matched synovial fluid samples from ankylosing spondylitis patients. A TCR beta motif made up of eight highly homologous amino acid variants appeared to be characteristic of blood from ankylosing spondylitis patients. Some TCR beta motif variants had previously been reported in synovial fluid and blood of reactive arthritis patients, which suggested common disease-initiation mechanisms.

Of note for this clonotype: Its specific antigen is unknown. A much larger clone differs by one base, so this may be a read error.

V loses 0 bases, J loses 0 bases, and the germline ends lie 9 bases apart. Looking up the germline V gene yields CDR1 ENHRY and CDR2 SYGVKD. Inclusive of the bounding cysteine and phenylalanine, the CDR3 is 16 residues long. Only the CDR3 DNA is retained, 48 bases long and in frame from the first base. Sequencing instrument: Illumina HiSeq 2500. Quantitative 5'-RACE with molecular barcodes was used to prepare TCR beta libraries. Per the authors' processing: To identify disease-linked TCR variants, a new computational method was used, one built on a probabilistic model of VDJ rearrangement. Starting from the raw public reads, TCRdb applied fastp trimming at Q25, assembled clones with MiXCR and retained in-frame beta chains. Rows with a matching CDR3 protein are joined into one entry that keeps the most common DNA and genes. The V and J calls, along with clone size, are taken from TCRdb and not from the paper's own processing. The sample table shows around 280,000 distinct CDR3 sequences, and 20% are seen once. The ten largest account for roughly 8% of the sample.

This clonotype was sampled from a male donor with ankylosing spondylitis or in good health (not recorded which). The rearranged segments are TRBV10-3 and TRBJ2-1; TRBD2 is a weak D gene call, 6 bases matching. The sample taken for sequencing was blood, either unsorted or a sorted T cell fraction (not recorded which). The nucleotide sequence is TGTGCCATCAGTGAGTCACTAGCTAACTCCTACAATGAGCAGTTCTTC. Translated, it gives CAISESLANSYNEQFF.